Each of the 9 T cell receptor beta chains below was sequenced from the same sample in a study of T cell responses to AZD1222 COVID-19 vaccine. The data were produced by immunoSEQ multiplex PCR, yet TCRdb's version contains in-frame clones alone and is incomplete. The repertoire has around 53,000 clones, around 86% of them found once; the top ten carry 6% to 8%. The sequencing used peripheral blood, collected 28 days after the second AZD1222 dose. Receptor source: an adult who received the AZD1222 COVID-19 vaccine.

V is TRBV28 and J is TRBJ2-7; 13 positions agree with TRBD2. CDR1 is MDHEN, CDR2 SYDVKM, per germline. The CDR3 is 18 residues long. With V trimmed by 4 bases and J by 2 bases, 11 bases remained unmatched. CDR3 protein: CASSSPGGTSGKTYEQYF. Here the CDR3 DNA reads TGTGCCAGCAGTTCCCCGGGAGGGACTAGCGGGAAGACCTACGAGCAGTACTTC.

A single count supports this clone. The V and J genes are TRBV10-3 and TRBJ1-6; 7 bases align to TRBD1. The junction had 3 bases not matched to a gene; V was cut back by 3 bases and J by 7 bases. The CDR3 totals 14 residues. CDR1 is ENHRY, CDR2 SYGVKD, per germline. The chain's CDR3 is CAISEGTENSPLHF. CDR3 nucleotide sequence: TGTGCCATCAGTGAAGGGACAGAGAATTCACCCCTCCACTTT.

The rearrangement uses TRBV15 and TRBJ2-1; D call uncertain. The CDR3 length is 14 residues. Germline-derived CDR1 and CDR2 are LNHNV and YYDKDF (reference sequence). V lost 0 bases and J 4 bases, leaving 7 bases between the germline ends. CDR3 amino acids: CATSRDWLYNEQFF. In DNA, the CDR3 is TGTGCCACCAGCAGAGATTGGCTATACAATGAGCAGTTCTTC.

This chain links TRBV21-1 with TRBJ1-3; TRBD1, the table's D call, was not compared with the DNA. TRBV21-1 is an annotated pseudogene. The CDR3 length is 14 residues. In DNA form, the CDR3 reads TGTGCCAGCAGCAAACCAGGGGCGTGTGACACCATATATTTT. Its protein is CASSKPGACDTIYF.

This clone was observed a single time. The chain employs TRBV9 and TRBJ2-2, with 7 bases matching TRBD2. The CDR3 runs to 16 residues. CDR1 and CDR2 from the germline V gene are SGDLS and YYNGEE. Unmatched junction bases numbered 9, after V lost 3 bases and J lost 4 bases. The CDR3 region is CASSAHLGRGTGELFF. CDR3 coding DNA: TGTGCCAGCAGCGCACACCTGGGGAGGGGCACCGGGGAGCTGTTTTTT.

The chain uses TRBV29-1 and TRBJ2-2, with 11 nucleotides matching TRBD2. After removal of 8 bases from V and 4 bases from J, the junction contained 15 bases not matched to a gene. The germline gives CDR1 SQVTM, CDR2 ANQGSEA. The CDR3 length is 17 residues. DNA for the CDR3: TGCAGCACCACTCGGGAACTAGCGGGAGCGGGCACCGGGGAGCTGTTTTTT. It specifies CSTTRELAGAGTGELFF.

V gene TRBV18 combines with J gene TRBJ2-1, with TRBD2 identical over 10 bases. V dropped 4 bases and J dropped 0; count of bases not matched to a gene: 6. The CDR3 spans 17 residues. Germline-derived CDR1 and CDR2 are KGHSH and LQKENI. CDR3: CASSLRTSGNSYNEQFF. The CDR3 coding sequence is TGTGCCAGCTCACTACGGACTAGCGGAAACTCCTACAATGAGCAGTTCTTC.

The J gene is TRBJ2-7, the V gene TRBV6-6, with a possible D match to TRBD1 (7 bases). With 5 bases removed from V and 9 bases from J, the gap between germline ends came to 14 bases. The CDR3 spans 12 residues. Germline V gives CDR1 MNHNY, CDR2 SVGAGI (reference sequence). The DNA of the CDR3 is TGTGCCAGCAGTAACGACAGGGAGGTGCAGTACTTC. It encodes CASSNDREVQYF.

The V and J genes are TRBV30 and TRBJ1-5; 7 bases align to TRBD1. With 2 bases clipped from V and 5 bases from J, the junction kept 6 bases outside the gene matches. Germline V CDR1 and CDR2: GTSNPN, SVGIG (reference sequence). The CDR3 extends over 14 amino acids. The CDR3 protein is CAWSRGLTDQPQHF. DNA for the CDR3: TGTGCCTGGAGTAGGGGGCTGACGGATCAGCCCCAGCATTTT.